The 20 T cell receptor beta chains listed next were all sequenced from one sample in a study of blood T cell repertoires in COVID-19. Measured with immunoSEQ multiplex PCR; TCRdb has only the in-frame clones, and not every one. Of approximately 110,000 clones listed, 81% were seen once; the top ten hold approximately 10%. The sequenced sample was peripheral blood. The receptors derive from a woman aged 70-85 years with acute or convalescent COVID-19.

CDR3 protein: CASKPGSSYNEQFF. The CDR3 DNA sequence: TGTGCCAGTAAACCAGGGTCCTCCTACAATGAGCAGTTCTTC. The rearrangement joins TRBV19 to TRBJ2-1, with a possible D match to TRBD1 (5 bases). CDR1 is LNHDA and CDR2 is SQIVND in the germline V gene (reference sequence). Trimming left V 7 bases short and J 0 bases short, with 10 bases between. CDR3 length: 14 amino acids.

The chain uses TRBV5-4 and TRBJ1-5, with 8 nucleotides matching TRBD1. Losses at the gene ends were 4 bases for V and 6 bases for J; bases not matched to a gene: 9. The CDR3 has 15 residues. Germline-derived CDR1 and CDR2 are SGHNT and YYREEE (reference sequence). The CDR3 sequence: CASSAGTGETQPQHF. CDR3 in DNA: TGTGCCAGCAGCGCGGGGACAGGTGAGACTCAGCCCCAGCATTTT.

The chain joins TRBV29-1 to TRBJ2-7; 7 bases fit TRBD1. The germline V gene has CDR1 SQVTM and CDR2 ANQGSEA. CDR3 length equals 13 residues. The V gene end was trimmed by 7 bases and the J gene end by 7 bases; junction bases not matched to a gene: 13. The CDR3 spells CSAAGTASREQYF. The CDR3 DNA reads as TGCAGCGCCGCCGGGACAGCCTCGAGGGAGCAGTACTTC.

CDR3 nucleotide sequence: TGTGCCAGCAGTTACGTCCAGGGAAATCAGCCCCAGCATTTT. It encodes CASSYVQGNQPQHF. V and J are TRBV6-6 and TRBJ1-5; D possibly corresponds to TRBD1 (5 bases). From germline, CDR1 is MNHNY and CDR2 SVGAGI (reference sequence). This CDR3 contains 14 residues. Trimming shortened V by 2 bases and J by 4 bases, and 9 bases separated the two germline ends.

The chain has TRBV7-8 and TRBJ1-3; 7 bases map to TRBD1. The CDR3 contains 14 residues. After removal of 5 bases from V and 5 bases from J, the junction contained 6 bases not matched to a gene. CDR1 is SGHVS and CDR2 is FQNEAQ in the germline V gene. The CDR3 is CASSTTGTRNTIYF. In DNA, the CDR3 is TGTGCCAGCAGCACGACAGGGACCAGAAACACCATATATTTT.

This clone was detected once. CDR3 in amino acids: CASSLSVGGNSPLHF. The CDR3 DNA sequence: TGTGCCAGCAGTTTATCGGTGGGGGGGAATTCACCCCTCCACTTT. The V and J genes are TRBV27 and TRBJ1-6; possibly TRBD1 for D (5 bases). Looked up from germline, CDR1 is MNHEY and CDR2 is SMNVEV (reference sequence). The CDR3 has 15 residues. Trimming left V 0 bases short and J 7 bases short, with 10 bases between.

The CDR3 DNA reads TGTGCCAGCAGCCCAAACAGACGGCAGGGTACCAATGAAAAACTGTTTTTT. It encodes CASSPNRRQGTNEKLFF. V gene TRBV7-9 combines with J gene TRBJ1-4; possible D gene TRBD1, 5 bases. This CDR3 is built from 17 residues. Germline V gene lookup returns CDR1 SEHNR and CDR2 FQNEAQ (reference sequence). V was cut by 5 bases and J by 5 bases, with 21 bases left in between.

V and J are TRBV2 and TRBJ2-5; the match to TRBD1 covers 8 bases. The CDR3 contains 13 residues. In germline, CDR1 is SNHLY, CDR2 FYNNEI. V lost 8 bases and J lost 4; bases outside the gene matches: 6. In nucleotides, the CDR3 is TGTGCCAGCTTCTTGACAGGGGCAGAGACCCAGTACTTC. It yields the protein CASFLTGAETQYF.

This clone was seen just once. The rearrangement uses TRBV19 and TRBJ1-2; 7 bases agree with TRBD1. CDR1 and CDR2 (germline): LNHDA, SQIVND (reference sequence). The CDR3 is made up of 14 amino acids. The V segment lost 7 bases and the J segment 1 base; nucleotides outside the gene matches: 6. This chain's CDR3 is CASKSQGDNYGYTF. The DNA for the CDR3 is TGTGCCAGTAAGTCCCAGGGGGATAACTATGGCTACACCTTC. Complete variable domain (other parts from reference TRBV19 and TRBJ1-2): DGGITQSPKYLFRKEGQNVTLSCEQNLNHDAMYWYRQDPGQGLRLIYYSQIVNDFQKGDIAEGYSVSREKKESFPLTVTSAQKNPTAFYLCASKSQGDNYGYTFGSGTRLTVV.

The rearrangement joins TRBV9 to TRBJ1-6, with D possibly matching TRBD1 (6 bases). Trimming removed 6 bases from V and 4 bases from J, with 32 bases in between. CDR1 is SGDLS and CDR2 is YYNGEE in the germline V gene. The CDR3 is made up of 21 amino acids. CDR3 residues: CASTPPPRQEIPSFYNSPLHF. In DNA, the CDR3 is TGTGCCAGCACCCCGCCCCCCCGACAGGAGATCCCATCCTTTTATAATTCACCCCTCCACTTT.

CDR3 nucleotide sequence: TGTGCCAGCAGCCAAGGGGCCCCCTACGAGCAGTACTTC. It is translated as CASSQGAPYEQYF. The V gene is TRBV3-1 (or the pseudogene TRBV3-2), the J gene TRBJ2-7, with unresolved D. With 1 base removed from V and 2 bases from J, the gap between germline ends came to 6 bases. From germline, CDR1 is LGHDT and CDR2 YNNKEL (reference sequence). The CDR3 runs to 13 residues.

V is TRBV10-2 and J is TRBJ2-1, with D possibly TRBD1 on 6 matching bases. Germline CDR1 reads WSHSY; CDR2 reads SAAADI. V dropped 8 bases and J dropped 2 bases, with 10 bases sitting between them. The CDR3 spans 13 residues. CDR3 in DNA: TGCGCCAGCGCAGGGGATACCTACAATGAGCAGTTCTTC. Encoded protein: CASAGDTYNEQFF.

The chain joins TRBV10-3 to TRBJ2-7; 10 bases map to TRBD1. The CDR3 sequence is 14 residues long. In germline, CDR1 is ENHRY, CDR2 SYGVKD. V shed 7 bases and J 3 bases; nucleotides not matched to a gene: 6. The CDR3 coding sequence is TGTGCCATCATCGAAGGACAGGGGGTCTACGAGCAGTACTTC. Translation: CAIIEGQGVYEQYF.

This clone was picked up a small number of times. The gene calls are TRBV6-6 and TRBJ2-5, with 7 positions matching TRBD2. This CDR3 region has 15 residues. CDR1 is MNHNY, CDR2 SVGAGI, per germline (reference sequence). J gave up 2 bases and V 0 bases, and 3 bases lay outside the gene matches. Written as DNA, the CDR3 is TGTGCCAGCAGTTACTCAGAAGCGGGGCAAGAGACCCAGTACTTC. It specifies CASSYSEAGQETQYF.

The gene calls are TRBV11-2 and TRBJ2-7; a weak D match, TRBD1 (6 bases). The germline V gene encodes CDR1 SGHAT and CDR2 FQNNGV. The CDR3 is made up of 15 amino acids. The germline V and J ends were trimmed by 2 bases and 0 bases, with 11 bases remaining between them. The CDR3 sequence: CASSLFGTLSYEQYF. CDR3 nucleotides: TGTGCCAGCAGCTTATTTGGGACACTCTCCTACGAGCAGTACTTC.

This chain uses TRBV2 with TRBJ1-5; D might be TRBD1 (6 bases). The germline V and J ends were trimmed by 6 bases and 1 base, with 10 bases remaining between them. The CDR3 length is 14 residues. Germline CDR1 is SNHLY and CDR2 is FYNNEI. In nucleotides, the CDR3 is TGTGCCAGCAGAGACAGGATGAGCAATCAGCCCCAGCATTTT. Its protein product is CASRDRMSNQPQHF.

The chain recombines TRBV12-3 or TRBV12-4 with TRBJ1-2; D is uncertain. The length of the CDR3 is 11 residues. The ends were cut back, 3 bases at V and 7 bases at J, with 6 bases in the middle. CDR3 sequence reads: CASSFSGGYTF. In DNA form, the CDR3 reads TGTGCCAGCAGTTTCAGTGGTGGCTACACCTTC.

This chain uses TRBV27 with TRBJ1-1; D gene unclear. Germline CDR1 reads MNHEY; CDR2 reads SMNVEV (reference sequence). The germline V and J ends were trimmed by 2 bases and 5 bases, with 15 bases remaining between them. This CDR3 has 15 residues. CDR3: CASSLAGRGGTEAFF. The CDR3 DNA sequence: TGTGCCAGCAGTTTAGCTGGGCGGGGTGGAACTGAAGCTTTCTTT.

The chain combines TRBV7-2 with TRBJ2-5, with 9 bases fitting TRBD1. V lost 4 bases to trimming and J lost 5 bases; unmatched junction nucleotides: 5. CDR3 length equals 14 residues. Germline V gives CDR1 SGHTA, CDR2 FQGNSA. The CDR3 region has the DNA TGTGCCAGCAGCTCAACAGGGGGCGCGGAGACCCAGTACTTC. This translates into CASSSTGGAETQYF.

The chain carries TRBV2 and TRBJ1-4; tentatively, D is TRBD1 (6 bases). CDR3 length: 15 residues. Germline assignment: CDR1 SNHLY and CDR2 FYNNEI. The germline V and J ends were trimmed by 6 bases and 14 bases, with 25 bases remaining between them. CDR3 loop: CASSPARQVQVWLFF. As DNA, the CDR3 is TGTGCCAGCAGCCCCGCTAGACAGGTTCAGGTGTGGCTGTTTTTT.